This entry describes one T cell receptor beta chain. Unique molecular identifiers tagged the TCRbeta library. TCRdb called the PCR reads again in MiXCR, with one record for every CDR3 protein. The sample holds almost 600,000 distinct CDR3 sequences, over 20% seen once. This entry is derived from a study of T-cell reconstitution after alpha-beta-depleted transplantation in children. The V end was cut by 3 bases, the J end by 4 bases, with 13 bases between. There are 14 residues in the CDR3. The specimen was PBMCs, collected before TCRalphabeta/CD19-depleted stem cell transplant. J is TRBJ2-7 and V is TRBV12-3 or TRBV12-4; the D gene is possibly TRBD2 (5 bases). The receptor comes from a boy under two years old with Wiskott-Aldrich syndrome, due to receive a stem cell transplant. This chain's CDR3 is CASSFGGPVYEQYF. CDR3 in DNA: TGTGCCAGCAGTTTTGGAGGCCCGGTATACGAGCAGTACTTC.